The 5 T cell receptor beta chains given below trace back to one sample, sequenced in a study of regulatory T cells in long-lasting Graves disease. Noted time point: newly diagnosed GD, antithyroid drugs for less than 3 months. Scientists built the TCR library using RNA that was extracted from PBMCs. HTBI primers from iRepertoire and Arm-PCR of CDR3 regions yielded the TCR beta libraries. Each CDR3 protein is one row after TCRdb ran MiXCR on the multiplex PCR reads. Of 350,000 to 550,000 distinct CDR3 sequences in the sample, 14% to 15% were seen once. The same specimen was also included in a second study, on T cells in Graves' hyperthyroidism and ophthalmopathy.

The sample here was peripheral blood mononuclear cells (PBMCs), taken at new diagnosis, from a patient treated with antithyroid drugs. The receptors were gathered from a woman younger than 45 with Graves disease.

A word on this clonotype: A much larger clone lies a single base off, so this may be a read error. This chain uses TRBV11-2 with TRBJ2-5; TRBD1 aligns across 7 bases. Per germline, CDR1 SGHAT and CDR2 FQNNGV. This CDR3 is built from 16 residues. CDR3 loop: CASNLGGGRGQETQYF. The CDR3 DNA follows: TGTGCCAGCAACTTAGGGGGCGGTCGAGGACAAGAGACCCAGTACTTC.

This clonotype was observed a few times. CDR3 DNA: TGTGCCAGCAGCCAAGAAAGGCAGCTTTATTCACCCCTCCACTTT. Translated, it gives CASSQERQLYSPLHF. J is TRBJ1-6 and V is TRBV3-1; no clear D gene. V was clipped by 0 bases and J by 8 bases, with 11 bases between them. Germline assignment: CDR1 LGHDT and CDR2 YNNKEL (reference sequence). The CDR3 has 15 residues.

This clonotype was observed many times. The chain is built from TRBV10-3 and TRBJ1-6, with D possibly being TRBD1 (6 bases). The CDR3 runs to 15 residues. Trimming left V 10 bases short and J 0 bases short, with 13 bases between. Germline V lookup: CDR1 ENHRY, CDR2 SYGVKD. In DNA form, the CDR3 reads TGTGCCACCGGAGGGGGGAGCTCCTATAATTCACCCCTCCACTTT. Protein: CATGGGSSYNSPLHF.

This clonotype was detected many times. This CDR3 is CASSLGGGTTEQYF. CDR3 bases: TGTGCCAGCAGCTTAGGAGGGGGGACGACCGAGCAGTACTTC. This chain joins TRBV7-2 and TRBJ2-7; D may correspond to TRBD1 or TRBD2 (6 bases each). Germline loops: CDR1 SGHTA, CDR2 FQGNSA. Trimming stripped 1 base from V and 6 bases from J, with 13 bases between. CDR3 size: 14 residues. The whole variable domain, remainder taken from reference TRBV7-2 and TRBJ2-7, is GAGVSQSPSNKVTEKGKDVELRCDPISGHTALYWYRQSLGQGLEFLIYFQGNSAPDKSGLPSDRFSAERTGGSVSTLTIQRTQQEDSAVYLCASSLGGGTTEQYFGPGTRLTVT.

This clonotype appeared once. This sequence joins TRBV7-6 and TRBJ2-5, with 9 bases fitting TRBD2. Germline lookup yields CDR1 SGHVS and CDR2 FNYEAQ. The CDR3 length is 17 residues. The J segment lost 11 bases and the V segment lost 1 base, leaving 17 bases of the junction unmatched. The CDR3 is CASSLGIGGLAYNEQYF. The CDR3 DNA reads TGTGCCAGCAGCTTAGGGATTGGGGGACTAGCTTACAATGAGCAGTACTTC.